The present T cell receptor beta chain was sequenced within a study of beta chain features in type 1 diabetes. Expressed TCRB transcripts were sequenced because the isolated RNA had all been reverse transcribed beforehand. Profiled with immunoSEQ multiplex PCR; TCRdb holds only in-frame clones, not every one. In the table there are about 450,000 clones, over 9.5% of which are singletons. The length of the CDR3 is 16 residues. Between the trimmed V and J ends, which lost 5 bases and 3 bases, there was a span of 19 bases. Germline lookup yields CDR1 SGHDT and CDR2 YYEEEE. The sample was naive CD4+ T cells from blood. The chain links TRBV5-6 to TRBJ2-3; unclear D gene. The sequence was collected from a woman under 30 in good health. The CDR3 DNA reads TGTGCCAGCAGGCTAGGTCGGCTCCAGAGAACAGATACGCAGTATTTT. This codes for CASRLGRLQRTDTQYF.